This T cell receptor (beta chain) was recorded in a study of vaccination and CD4 T cells after COVID-19. The wider study: The control cultures got either a CEFX pool, an HIV-1 Nef pool, or no peptide at all.

Scientists ran DNA taken from cultured CD4+ T cells through the Oncomine TCR Beta short-read assay for sequencing. Using its own MiXCR run on the PCR reads, TCRdb lists one record per CDR3 protein. The sample carries roughly 13,000 distinct CDR3 sequences, approximately 69% recorded once. Comment on this clonotype: Its target is not known.

Documented treatment: approximately 11-day PBMC culture with coronavirus spike peptide pools or control peptides (ViraFEST assay). The CDR3 is 14 amino acids. Germline V gives CDR1 DFQATT, CDR2 SNEGSKA (reference sequence). Trimming took 6 bases from V and 2 from J, leaving 14 bases between them. The sequence came from a human donor who had recovered from COVID-19. The rearrangement joins TRBV20-1 to TRBJ1-5, with D unclear. Sequenced input: CD4+ T cells from blood, cultured in vitro. The CDR3 spells CSAGPPVGNQPQHF. CDR3 DNA sequence: TGCAGTGCCGGGCCCCCGGTGGGCAATCAGCCCCAGCATTTT.